This is a list of T cell receptor beta chains from one sample in a study of blood T cell repertoires in COVID-19. Clones were read by immunoSEQ multiplex PCR, and TCRdb kept only the in-frame ones, dropping some. The repertoire has some 200,000 clones, 80% to 90% of them found once; the top ten carry roughly 2%. The sample comprised peripheral blood. These receptors were taken from a woman aged 50 to 60 with acute or convalescent COVID-19. CDR3s include the opening cysteine and the closing phenylalanine or tryptophan. The D gene is left open where the match is weak. Clone size is given for some rows only: seen once, a few or many times, or a class if the clone is expanded.

J: TRBJ2-7
D: TRBD1
length: 14
size: NA
V: TRBV18
DNA: TGTGCCAGCTCACCAGGGACAGGGGGCTACGAGCAGTACTTC
CDR3: CASSPGTGGYEQYF

J: TRBJ2-1
D: TRBD2
length: 17
size: NA
V: TRBV30
DNA: TGTGCCTGGAAACGGACTAGCGGGAGGGCCGGAAGAAATGAGCAGTTCTTC
CDR3: CAWKRTSGRAGRNEQFF

J: TRBJ2-3
D: NA
length: 13
size: NA
V: TRBV4-3
DNA: TGCGCCAGCAGCCAAGGATGCGTCTGCCGTGGGTATTTT
CDR3: CASSQGCVCRGYF

J: TRBJ2-5
D: NA
length: 12
size: NA
V: TRBV27
DNA: TGTGCCAGCAGAACCAGTGGAGGGACCCAGTACTTC
CDR3: CASRTSGGTQYF

J: TRBJ2-1
D: NA
length: 15
size: NA
V: TRBV4-3
DNA: TGCGCCAGCAGCCAAGTTATGGAGACCTACAATGAGCAGTTCTTC
CDR3: CASSQVMETYNEQFF

J: TRBJ2-1
D: TRBD1
length: 15
size: NA
V: TRBV25-1
DNA: TGTGCCACCCAGACAGGGGTCAACTCCTACAATGAGCAGTTCTTC
CDR3: CATQTGVNSYNEQFF

J: TRBJ1-6
D: TRBD1
length: 18
size: NA
V: TRBV19
DNA: TGTGCCAGTAGTATGGTTATTTTGGCGACAGGGGGTAATTCACCCCTCCACTTT
CDR3: CASSMVILATGGNSPLHF

J: TRBJ1-2
D: TRBD1
length: 15
size: NA
V: TRBV7-9
DNA: TGTGCCAGCAGCCCCCAGGGACAGGGGGCGCGGGGCTACACCTTC
CDR3: CASSPQGQGARGYTF

J: TRBJ1-3
D: TRBD1
length: 16
size: NA
V: TRBV10-3
DNA: TGTGCCATCAGTGGGATAACAGGGGCTTATGGAAACACCATATATTTT
CDR3: CAISGITGAYGNTIYF

J: TRBJ2-4
D: NA
length: 15
size: NA
V: TRBV18
DNA: TGTGCCAGCTCACCTCCCTCCTTAGCCAAAAACATTCAGTACTTC
CDR3: CASSPPSLAKNIQYF

J: TRBJ1-2
D: TRBD1
length: 14
size: NA
V: TRBV18
DNA: TGTGCCAGCTCCGGACAGGGGACTTACTATGGCTACACCTTC
CDR3: CASSGQGTYYGYTF

J: TRBJ1-3
D: TRBD1
length: 18
size: NA
V: TRBV6-1
DNA: TGTGCCAGCAGTGGGGCGGTCGGGCAGGGGGCTTCTCGAAACACCATATATTTT
CDR3: CASSGAVGQGASRNTIYF

J: TRBJ2-1
D: NA
length: 13
size: NA
V: TRBV24-1
DNA: TGTGCCACCAGTGAGGCAGGGCGCTATGAGCAGTTCTTC
CDR3: CATSEAGRYEQFF

J: TRBJ2-1
D: NA
length: 11
size: NA
V: TRBV21-1
DNA: TGTGCCAGCAAGACTTACAATGAGCAGTTCTTC
CDR3: CASKTYNEQFF

J: TRBJ2-2
D: TRBD2
length: 16
size: NA
V: TRBV9
DNA: TGTGCCAGCAGCGTAGGAGCGGGAGGGGACACCGGGGAGCTGTTTTTT
CDR3: CASSVGAGGDTGELFF

J: TRBJ1-1
D: NA
length: 14
size: NA
V: TRBV2
DNA: TGTGCCAGCAGAGGCGGGACTAAGAACACTGAAGCTTTCTTT
CDR3: CASRGGTKNTEAFF

J: TRBJ1-3
D: NA
length: 16
size: NA
V: TRBV18
DNA: TGTGCCAGCTCTCCTTATCCCGGGGGGCCCGGAAACACCATATATTTT
CDR3: CASSPYPGGPGNTIYF

J: TRBJ1-1
D: NA
length: 15
size: once
V: TRBV19
DNA: TGTGCCAGTATCCAGGGTCAGGAGCTAACAAATGAAGCTTTCTTT
CDR3: CASIQGQELTNEAFF

J: TRBJ1-5
D: NA
length: 14
size: NA
V: TRBV6-1
DNA: TGTGCCAGCAGTGAACAGTGGAGCAATCAGCCCCAGCATTTT
CDR3: CASSEQWSNQPQHF

J: TRBJ2-7
D: TRBD2
length: 16
size: NA
V: TRBV6-6
DNA: TGTGCCAGCAGTTACCATCGGACTAGCGGAACCTACGAGCAGTACTTC
CDR3: CASSYHRTSGTYEQYF

J: TRBJ2-3
D: TRBD2
length: 14
size: NA
V: TRBV6-1
DNA: TGTGCCAGCACCACAAGCGGGGGGTCAGATACGCAGTATTTT
CDR3: CASTTSGGSDTQYF

J: TRBJ2-1
D: TRBD2
length: 16
size: NA
V: TRBV6-6
DNA: TGTGCCAGCAGGAGCGGGAGGCGGAAAGATTACAATGAGCAGTTCTTC
CDR3: CASRSGRRKDYNEQFF

J: TRBJ1-2
D: TRBD1
length: 19
size: NA
V: TRBV5-1
DNA: TGCGCCAGCAGCTTGGCCTCCACAGGGGGCAATAATCCTAACTATGGCTACACCTTC
CDR3: CASSLASTGGNNPNYGYTF

J: TRBJ1-1
D: TRBD1
length: 18
size: NA
V: TRBV6-2/TRBV6-3
DNA: TGTGCCAGCAGTTCGTCTCAATACCGGGGACAGGGGGGGACTGAAGCTTTCTTT
CDR3: CASSSSQYRGQGGTEAFF

J: TRBJ1-2
D: TRBD1
length: 14
size: NA
V: TRBV6-5
DNA: TGTGCCAGCAGGGCCTGGGGACAGGTTTATGGCTACACCTTC
CDR3: CASRAWGQVYGYTF

J: TRBJ1-4
D: TRBD1
length: 14
size: once
V: TRBV19
DNA: TGTGCCAGTAGTAATACAGGGGGTCGCGAAAAACTGTTTTTT
CDR3: CASSNTGGREKLFF

J: TRBJ2-5
D: TRBD2
length: 19
size: NA
V: TRBV4-3
DNA: TGCGCCAGCAGCCAATGGGGGACTAGCGGCCCCGAGAGGATAGAGACCCAGTACTTC
CDR3: CASSQWGTSGPERIETQYF

J: TRBJ2-2
D: NA
length: 11
size: NA
V: TRBV20-1
DNA: TGCAGTCCGGACTCTACCGGGGAGCTGTTTTTT
CDR3: CSPDSTGELFF

J: TRBJ1-5
D: TRBD1
length: 17
size: NA
V: TRBV19
DNA: TGTGCCAGTAGTATTGGGACCGGACAGGGGGGGAATCAGCCCCAGCATTTT
CDR3: CASSIGTGQGGNQPQHF

J: TRBJ2-7
D: TRBD2
length: 15
size: NA
V: TRBV10-3
DNA: TGTGCCATCAGAGTTACTAGCGGGAGCTATTACGAGCAGTACTTC
CDR3: CAIRVTSGSYYEQYF

J: TRBJ2-7
D: NA
length: 18
size: NA
V: TRBV9
DNA: TGTGCCAGCAGCGGAGACTTGTCGGACTGGACCCGCTCCTACGAGCAGTACTTC
CDR3: CASSGDLSDWTRSYEQYF